The 8 T cell receptor beta chains below were found in one sample sequenced in a study of T-cell reconstitution after alpha-beta-depleted transplantation in children. Using unique molecular identifiers, the investigators prepared the TCRbeta library. TCRdb processed the PCR reads anew with MiXCR; each CDR3 protein has one entry. The sample includes around 100,000 distinct CDR3 sequences, around 6% of them seen just once. Source: PBMCs, mostly from graft donor cells, taken 60 days after TCRalphabeta/CD19-depleted stem cell transplant. The receptors derive from a female patient younger than 10 who had a stem cell transplant for Fanconi anemia, so the T cells may come from the graft donor.

This clonotype turned up a few times. The chain joins TRBV6-5 to TRBJ1-1, with 7 bases that match TRBD1. CDR1 is MNHEY and CDR2 is SVGAGI in the germline V gene. V gave up 2 bases and J gave up 5 bases; unmatched junction bases: 8. CDR3 length: 15 amino acids. For the CDR3, the DNA is TGTGCCAGCAGTTACCGGTGGGACAGTGGTACTGAAGCTTTCTTT. It is translated as CASSYRWDSGTEAFF.

The chain has TRBV18 and TRBJ2-2; D tentatively fits TRBD1 or TRBD2 (5 bases each). The CDR3 covers 15 residues. Trimming pared 3 bases from V and 3 bases from J, leaving 11 bases between. Germline V gene lookup returns CDR1 KGHSH and CDR2 LQKENI. The CDR3 reads CASSPRGEYTGELFF. CDR3 bases: TGTGCCAGCTCACCGAGGGGTGAATACACCGGGGAGCTGTTTTTT.

The rearrangement joins TRBV11-1 to TRBJ2-5, with D possibly matching TRBD2 (6 bases). This CDR3 comprises 18 residues. Germline CDR1 and CDR2: SGHAT and FQDESV (reference sequence). Trimming left V 2 bases short and J 5 bases short, with 24 bases between. Written as DNA, the CDR3 is TGTGCCAGCAGCTTACTCCCTATATACCGGGAGATTGTGGAGACCCAGTACTTC. Translated: CASSLLPIYREIVETQYF.

This clonotype was observed many times. This rearrangement joins TRBV27 to TRBJ2-7, with unresolved D. The CDR3 loop spans 13 amino acids. Germline assignment: CDR1 MNHEY and CDR2 SMNVEV (reference sequence). The V and J ends lost 5 bases and 3 bases respectively, with 11 bases between them. The CDR3 loop is CASSLGIYYEQYF. The CDR3 nucleotides read TGTGCCAGCAGTCTAGGGATTTACTACGAGCAGTACTTC.

The chain uses TRBV12-3 or TRBV12-4 and TRBJ1-5; D gene unclear. V lost 6 bases to trimming and J lost 3 bases, with 9 bases between them. The length of the CDR3 is 13 residues. The DNA of the CDR3 is TGTGCCAGCAGCACAGCGGACAATCAGCCCCAGCATTTT. Translating gives CASSTADNQPQHF.

Many counts were recorded for this clonotype. The genes are TRBV5-1 and TRBJ1-2; TRBD1 might be the D (6 bases). This CDR3 contains 14 residues. Germline values: CDR1 SGHRS, CDR2 YFSETQ. Trimming shortened V by 1 base and J by 8 bases, and 15 bases separated the two germline ends. The CDR3 sequence is CASSLLGGVQGYTF. Written as DNA, the CDR3 is TGCGCCAGCAGCTTGCTCGGGGGCGTACAAGGCTACACCTTC.

The table lists this clonotype with many counts. This CDR3 is CATSRAGGGAYGYTF. The CDR3 DNA sequence: TGTGCCACCAGCAGAGCTGGAGGGGGCGCGTATGGCTACACCTTC. The rearrangement uses TRBV15 and TRBJ1-2; 7 bases line up with TRBD1. V shed 1 base and J 5 bases; nucleotides not matched to a gene: 7. CDR1 is LNHNV, CDR2 YYDKDF, per germline (reference sequence). CDR3 size: 15 residues.

As for this clonotype: One end of the junction is discordant with germline, which a read error may explain. The gene calls are TRBV5-1 and TRBJ2-6, with D possibly matching TRBD1 (5 bases). CDR3 length equals 14 residues. Germline V gene lookup returns CDR1 SGHRS and CDR2 YFSETQ. CDR3 in amino acids: CAISSRAGANVLTF. As DNA, the CDR3 is TGCGCCATCAGCTCCAGGGCTGGGGCCAACGTCCTGACTTTC. Full variable domain (remainder filled in from reference TRBV5-1 and TRBJ2-6): KAGVTQTPRYLIKTRGQQVTLSCSPISGHRSVSWYQQTPGQGLQFLFEYFSETQRNKGNFPGRFSGRQFSNSRSEMNVSTLELGDSALYLCAISSRAGANVLTFGAGSRLTVL.